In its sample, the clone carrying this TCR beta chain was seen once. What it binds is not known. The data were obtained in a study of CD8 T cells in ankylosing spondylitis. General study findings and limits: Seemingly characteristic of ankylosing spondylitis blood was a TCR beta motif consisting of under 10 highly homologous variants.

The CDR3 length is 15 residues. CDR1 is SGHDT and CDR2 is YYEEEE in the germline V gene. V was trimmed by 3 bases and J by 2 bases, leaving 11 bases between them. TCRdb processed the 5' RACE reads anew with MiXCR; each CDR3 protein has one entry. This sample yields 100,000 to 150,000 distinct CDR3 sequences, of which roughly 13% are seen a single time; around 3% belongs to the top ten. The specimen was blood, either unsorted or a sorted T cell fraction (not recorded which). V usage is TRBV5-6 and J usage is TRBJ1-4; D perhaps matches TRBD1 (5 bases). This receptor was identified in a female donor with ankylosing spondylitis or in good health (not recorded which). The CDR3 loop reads CASSSGGTTNEKLFF. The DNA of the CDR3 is TGTGCCAGCAGCTCCGGGGGTACCACTAATGAAAAACTGTTTTTT.